These 15 T cell receptor beta chains were sequenced from one sample in a study of blood T cells in healthy people across ages. Primers used in a second PCR of about 7 to 12 cycles were a sample-barcoded 5' primer and a J-beta primer mix. TCRdb itself ran the 5' RACE reads through MiXCR, one entry per CDR3 protein. This sample has 700,000 to 900,000 distinct CDR3 sequences, with under 30% found just once. This same sample was also part of a study on T cells of mothers and their children.

The sample consisted of blood. These receptors came from a boy under 18 in good health.

V and J are TRBV12-3 or TRBV12-4 and TRBJ1-2; D is perhaps TRBD1 (5 bases). Trimming cost V 3 bases and J 4 bases, with 15 bases left between them. CDR3 length equals 15 residues. This chain's CDR3 is CASSFGVGGGYGYTF. CDR3 nucleotides: TGTGCCAGCAGTTTTGGGGTCGGGGGAGGCTATGGCTACACCTTC.

This chain uses TRBV3-1 with TRBJ2-5; D is ambiguous. Trimming removed 3 bases from V and 5 bases from J, with 10 bases in between. The CDR3 totals 13 residues. Germline loops: CDR1 LGHDT, CDR2 YNNKEL (reference sequence). CDR3 in DNA: TGTGCCAGCAGCCAGCCGCAGGTGGAGACCCAGTACTTC. Translated: CASSQPQVETQYF.

Only a few counts were recorded for this clonotype. The genes are TRBV5-5 and TRBJ2-5; a possible D gene is TRBD2 (5 bases). Deletions cut 1 base from V and 5 bases from J, with 21 bases between. The CDR3 runs to 17 residues. The germline V gene encodes CDR1 SGHKS and CDR2 YYEKEE (reference sequence). The CDR3 is CASSLNPPSSSGETQYF. The CDR3 DNA follows: TGTGCCAGCAGCTTGAATCCGCCTAGCTCATCCGGGGAGACCCAGTACTTC. Looking up the rest from reference TRBV5-5 and TRBJ2-5 gives the full variable domain: DAGVTQSPTHLIKTRGQQVTLRCSPISGHKSVSWYQQVLGQGPQFIFQYYEKEERGRGNFPDRFSARQFPNYSSELNVNALLLGDSALYLCASSLNPPSSSGETQYFGPGTRLLVL.

This clonotype was counted only a few times. This chain connects TRBV6-6 to TRBJ1-5; D is perhaps TRBD1 (5 bases). The CDR3 is 18 residues long. Germline V gene data show CDR1 as MNHNY and CDR2 as SVGAGI (reference sequence). Trimming left V 6 bases short and J 4 bases short, with 25 bases between. The CDR3: CASSLTYDNGGGNQPQHF. In DNA form, the CDR3 reads TGTGCCAGCAGCCTAACCTACGACAATGGGGGGGGAAATCAGCCCCAGCATTTT.

The V gene is TRBV7-9, the J gene TRBJ2-5; D is uncertain. The CDR3 length is 17 residues. From germline, CDR1 is SEHNR and CDR2 FQNEAQ (reference sequence). The germline V and J ends were trimmed by 2 bases and 5 bases, with 21 bases remaining between them. Here the CDR3 DNA reads TGTGCCAGCAGCTTATTTCCATGGGCCCCATCGTCGGAGACCCAGTACTTC. It yields the protein CASSLFPWAPSSETQYF.

This clonotype was detected ten times or more. This chain joins TRBV24-1 and TRBJ2-5; D remains unclear. Germline CDR1 KGHDR, CDR2 SFDVKD. The CDR3 has 13 residues. The V and J ends lost 2 bases and 2 bases respectively, with 5 bases between them. CDR3 in DNA: TGTGCCACCAGTGATTACGGGCAAGAGACCCAGTACTTC. This codes for CATSDYGQETQYF.

The rearrangement joins TRBV4-1 to TRBJ2-7, with 9 nucleotides matching TRBD2. The J call may be in error: the DNA end matches TRBJ2-1 better. Germline V gene data show CDR1 as MGHRA and CDR2 as YSYEKL. The CDR3 sequence is 16 residues long. The CDR3 region is CASSQVGGGAGNEQFF. The CDR3 coding sequence is TGCGCCAGCAGCCAAGTCGGCGGGGGGGCCGGGAATGAGCAGTTCTTC.

This clonotype was observed a handful of times. The chain uses TRBV4-2 and TRBJ2-3; 13 nucleotides align to TRBD2. The CDR3 covers 20 residues. The germline V gene encodes CDR1 LGHNA and CDR2 YNFKEQ. V trimming: 4 bases; J trimming: 0 bases; junction bases outside the gene matches: 13. DNA for the CDR3: TGTGCCAGCAGCCCCCGGCCGGGACTAGCGGGGTCCACTAGCACAGATACGCAGTATTTT. This encodes CASSPRPGLAGSTSTDTQYF.

A note on this clonotype: It may be a read error: a sequence one base away is much more abundant. This chain connects TRBV3-1 to TRBJ2-7, with D uncertain. The CDR3 runs to 11 residues. The germline CDR1 and CDR2 sequences are LGHDT and YNNKEL (reference sequence). Trimming cost V 4 bases and J 3 bases, with 4 bases left between them. The CDR3 DNA reads as TGTGCCAGCAGCCCCTACTACGAGCAGTACTTC. The encoded protein is CASSPYYEQYF.

This clonotype was seen a few times. This sequence joins TRBV24-1 and TRBJ2-5; TRBD1 or TRBD2 may be the D gene (6 bases each). The DNA end is a closer match to TRBJ2-1, so the J assignment may be wrong. CDR3 size: 16 residues. Germline-derived CDR1 and CDR2 are KGHDR and SFDVKD. The CDR3 here is CATSVARGPRPNEQFF. Here the CDR3 DNA reads TGTGCCACCAGTGTTGCCCGGGGGCCCCGACCTAATGAGCAGTTCTTC.

This clonotype has ten or more counts. The chain links TRBV7-9 to TRBJ2-7; 7 nucleotides agree with TRBD1. V was clipped by 6 bases and J by 3 bases; unmatched bases: 5. The CDR3 runs to 13 residues. Germline lookup yields CDR1 SEHNR and CDR2 FQNEAQ (reference sequence). CDR3 amino acids: CASSPGTVYEQYF. The CDR3 DNA reads TGTGCCAGCAGTCCCGGGACAGTCTACGAGCAGTACTTC.

This clonotype has a handful of counts. The chain is built from TRBV6-1 and TRBJ2-4; 14 positions agree with TRBD2. The V gene's germline CDR1 is MNHNS and CDR2 SASEGT. V dropped 2 bases and J dropped 13; count of bases not matched to a gene: 7. The CDR3 runs to 15 residues. The CDR3 bases are TGTGCCAGCAGTGAATATTGGGGACTAGCGGGGGACCAGTACTTC. It is translated as CASSEYWGLAGDQYF.

This clonotype was detected only a few times. The gene calls are TRBV10-1 and TRBJ2-3; D not resolved. Germline CDR1 WNHNN, CDR2 SYGVQD (reference sequence). This CDR3 has 17 residues. V was trimmed by 3 bases and J by 4 bases, leaving 20 bases between them. The CDR3 nucleotides are TGCGCCAGCAGTGAAGGAGTGGTGGGTGCAGGTTCAGATACGCAGTATTTT. Translated: CASSEGVVGAGSDTQYF.

This clonotype has only a few counts. The rearrangement uses TRBV7-6 and TRBJ2-2; TRBD1 or TRBD2 may be the D gene (5 bases each). CDR3 length: 12 amino acids. V gave up 8 bases and J gave up 1 base, with 5 bases separating them. CDR1 and CDR2 (germline): SGHVS, FNYEAQ. Written as DNA, the CDR3 is TGTGCCAGCGGGGGGAACACCGGGGAGCTGTTTTTT. Its translation: CASGGNTGELFF.

This chain uses TRBV28 with TRBJ2-7; no firm D call. The ends were cut back, 5 bases at V and 5 bases at J, with 10 bases in the middle. Per germline, CDR1 MDHEN and CDR2 SYDVKM. CDR3 length: 12 amino acids. DNA of the CDR3: TGTGCCAGCAGTCCCGACCCCAACGAGCAGTACTTC. Residues: CASSPDPNEQYF.